This T cell receptor (beta chain) is from a study of blood T cell repertoires in COVID-19. Overall study: Material from acute and convalescent COVID-19 was sourced from the United States, Italy and Spain. The analysed material was cDNA or gDNA that came from T cells, B-cell-depleted T cells, or PBMCs.

The CDR3 has 17 amino acids. J gave up 5 bases and V 0 bases, and 11 bases lay outside the gene matches. CDR1 is SGHDN, CDR2 FVKESK, per germline. Per the original data handling: Estimation of nucleated cell counts was performed using reference gene primer amplification. The method was immunoSEQ multiplex PCR; TCRdb's version includes in-frame clones alone and lacks a portion of them. That table supplies the V and J calls and clone size; D and trimming were determined from the DNA. The repertoire holds approximately 130,000 clones, with 75% to 90% as singletons. The sequence was collected from a human donor in a cohort sampled during active COVID-19. Sequencing used peripheral blood. The rearrangement joins TRBV14 to TRBJ2-5; 8 bases are a match to TRBD2. The CDR3: CASSQDLNGGGRETQYF. The CDR3 DNA follows: TGTGCCAGCAGCCAAGATCTGAATGGCGGGGGGCGGGAGACCCAGTACTTC.